The 15 T cell receptor beta chains below come from one sample, sequenced in a study of blood T cell repertoires in COVID-19. Only in-frame clones appear in the TCRdb table, and some are missing; sequencing was by immunoSEQ multiplex PCR. The profile shows about 43,000 clones, around 80% of them singletons. The specimen sequenced was peripheral blood. These receptor sequences come from an older woman with acute or convalescent COVID-19.

V is TRBV9 and J is TRBJ2-2; 8 nucleotides match TRBD1. Germline CDR1 and CDR2: SGDLS and YYNGEE. This CDR3 region has 16 residues. V lost 4 bases to trimming and J lost 2 bases; unmatched junction nucleotides: 7. CDR3 DNA sequence: TGTGCCAGCAGCCCACGTGGACAGGGTAACACCGGGGAGCTGTTTTTT. Protein: CASSPRGQGNTGELFF.

This clone occurred a few times. This rearrangement joins TRBV29-1 to TRBJ1-1; TRBD1 aligns across 8 bases. The germline CDR1 and CDR2 sequences are SQVTM and ANQGSEA. The CDR3 covers 11 residues. V was clipped by 3 bases and J by 11 bases; unmatched bases: 5. The CDR3 nucleotides read TGCAGCGTTGACCTGGACAGGGTTGCTTTCTTT. This sequence encodes CSVDLDRVAFF.

The rearrangement links TRBV4-3 to TRBJ2-6; 12 bases fit TRBD2. The ends lost 3 bases at V and 0 bases at J; junction bases unmatched: 6. The germline V gene has CDR1 LGHNA and CDR2 YSLEER. The CDR3 extends over 19 amino acids. For the CDR3, the DNA is TGCGCCAGCAGCCATCAGATACTAGCGGGGGGCTCTGGGGCCAACGTCCTGACTTTC. This translates into CASSHQILAGGSGANVLTF.

This clone is a singleton in its sample. The chain uses TRBV24-1 and TRBJ2-1, with D perhaps TRBD2 (6 bases). The V end was cut by 7 bases, the J end by 0 bases, with 12 bases between. Germline lookup yields CDR1 KGHDR and CDR2 SFDVKD. The CDR3 contains 15 residues. The CDR3 DNA sequence: TGTGCCACCAGCTCCGGGGGAGGCTCCTACAATGAGCAGTTCTTC. Translated: CATSSGGGSYNEQFF.

This chain uses TRBV10-3 with TRBJ2-6; a weak D match, TRBD1 (6 bases). V lost 5 bases, J lost 4 bases, and 12 bases lay in between. Germline V gene lookup returns CDR1 ENHRY and CDR2 SYGVKD. This CDR3 is built from 15 residues. In nucleotides, the CDR3 is TGTGCCATCAGTAGGACAGTTACCGGGGCCAACGTCCTGACTTTC. It codes for CAISRTVTGANVLTF.

This sequence joins TRBV9 and TRBJ2-1, with TRBD2 identical over 7 bases. The germline V gene encodes CDR1 SGDLS and CDR2 YYNGEE. This CDR3 is 16 amino acids long. The ends lost 0 bases at V and 3 bases at J; junction bases unmatched: 6. The CDR3 protein is CASSVDGLADYNEQFF. The CDR3 coding sequence is TGTGCCAGCAGCGTAGATGGTCTAGCGGACTACAATGAGCAGTTCTTC.

This clone has just a few counts. The rearrangement links TRBV7-6 to TRBJ2-5, with TRBD2 matching over 9 bases. J lost 5 bases, V lost 3 bases, and 7 bases had no gene match. Germline assignment: CDR1 SGHVS and CDR2 FNYEAQ. This CDR3 is 15 amino acids long. CDR3 loop: CASSLRVAGVETQYF. The CDR3 DNA reads TGTGCCAGCAGCTTGAGGGTAGCGGGGGTCGAGACCCAGTACTTC.

The chain links TRBV20-1 to TRBJ2-7; D may be TRBD1 (6 bases). In germline, CDR1 is DFQATT, CDR2 SNEGSKA (reference sequence). The CDR3 consists of 11 residues. Trimming left V 3 bases short and J 3 bases short, with 6 bases between. As DNA, the CDR3 is TGCAGTGCTAGGGACAGCTACGAGCAGTACTTC. Translating gives CSARDSYEQYF.

V and J are TRBV6-5 and TRBJ2-2, with 8 positions matching TRBD1. The CDR3 sequence is 14 residues long. Germline V CDR1 and CDR2: MNHEY, SVGAGI. Unmatched junction bases numbered 4, after V lost 5 bases and J lost 5 bases. The CDR3 sequence is CASSKTGATGELFF. CDR3 DNA: TGTGCCAGCAGTAAGACAGGGGCAACCGGGGAGCTGTTTTTT.

The chain joins TRBV12-5 to TRBJ2-1; D is possibly TRBD2 (6 bases). Germline values: CDR1 LGHNT, CDR2 FRNRAP. The ends were cut back, 7 bases at V and 9 bases at J, with 10 bases in the middle. CDR3 size: 11 residues. CDR3 sequence (DNA): TGTGCTAGTGTTCTCGGGGGTGAGCAGTTCTTC. Residues: CASVLGGEQFF.

The sample holds a few counts of this clone. This chain joins TRBV5-1 and TRBJ2-1; possibly TRBD1 for D (6 bases). The V end was cut by 5 bases, the J end by 0 bases, with 15 bases between. CDR1 is SGHRS and CDR2 is YFSETQ in the germline V gene. The CDR3 is made up of 16 amino acids. CDR3 in amino acids: CASRPLAGASYNEQFF. The CDR3, as DNA: TGCGCCAGCAGGCCCCTAGCAGGGGCCTCCTACAATGAGCAGTTCTTC.

The chain recombines TRBV7-9 with TRBJ2-3; TRBD2 agrees at 11 bases. Germline V gene lookup returns CDR1 SEHNR and CDR2 FQNEAQ (reference sequence). Trimming at V came to 2 bases and at J to 0 bases, leaving 4 bases not matched to a gene. The CDR3 runs to 17 residues. CDR3 coding DNA: TGTGCCAGCAGCTTAACTAGCGGGGGCTCTAGCACAGATACGCAGTATTTT. It codes for CASSLTSGGSSTDTQYF.

The chain carries TRBV4-3 and TRBJ2-2; no reliable D call. The V gene lost 3 bases and the J gene lost 4 bases, with 9 bases spanning the gap. The CDR3 is made up of 14 amino acids. CDR1 is LGHNA and CDR2 is YSLEER in the germline V gene. DNA of the CDR3: TGCGCCAGCAGCCAGGAGTTTCTCACCGGGGAGCTGTTTTTT. Amino acids: CASSQEFLTGELFF.

The sample holds one count of this clone. This chain connects TRBV27 to TRBJ1-1; 8 nucleotides agree with TRBD1. There are 13 residues in the CDR3. The germline V gene encodes CDR1 MNHEY and CDR2 SMNVEV (reference sequence). The ends lost 5 bases at V and 9 bases at J; junction bases unmatched: 8. The CDR3 nucleotides read TGTGCCAGCAGTCCAGGGGGGACAGGAAAAGCTTTCTTT. Translating gives CASSPGGTGKAFF.

This chain joins TRBV6-2 or TRBV6-3 and TRBJ2-1; D possibly corresponds to TRBD1 (6 bases). V gave up 7 bases and J gave up 3 bases, with 16 bases separating them. CDR3 length: 15 residues. The germline V gene encodes CDR1 MNHEY and CDR2 SVGEGT. CDR3 nucleotides: TGTGCCAGCACTTATAATGGGGGCCGCTACAATGAGCAGTTCTTC. As protein: CASTYNGGRYNEQFF.